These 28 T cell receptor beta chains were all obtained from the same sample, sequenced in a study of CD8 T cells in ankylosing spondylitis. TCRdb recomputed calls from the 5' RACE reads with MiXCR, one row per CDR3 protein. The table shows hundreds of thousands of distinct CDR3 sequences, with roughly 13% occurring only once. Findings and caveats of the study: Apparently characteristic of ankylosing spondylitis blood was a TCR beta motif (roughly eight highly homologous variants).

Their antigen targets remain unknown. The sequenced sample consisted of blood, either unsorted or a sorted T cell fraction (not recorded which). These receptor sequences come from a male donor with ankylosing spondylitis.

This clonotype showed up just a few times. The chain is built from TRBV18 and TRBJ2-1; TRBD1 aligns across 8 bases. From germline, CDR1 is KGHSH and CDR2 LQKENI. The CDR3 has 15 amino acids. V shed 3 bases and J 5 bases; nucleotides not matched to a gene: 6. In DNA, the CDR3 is TGTGCCAGCTCACCTCGCCCGGACAGGGACAATGAGCAGTTCTTC. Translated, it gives CASSPRPDRDNEQFF.

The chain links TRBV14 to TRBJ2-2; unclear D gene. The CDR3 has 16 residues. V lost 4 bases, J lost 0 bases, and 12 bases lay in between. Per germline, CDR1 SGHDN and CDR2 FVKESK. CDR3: CASSPIERANTGELFF. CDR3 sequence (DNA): TGTGCCAGCAGCCCCATAGAGAGAGCGAACACCGGGGAGCTGTTTTTT.

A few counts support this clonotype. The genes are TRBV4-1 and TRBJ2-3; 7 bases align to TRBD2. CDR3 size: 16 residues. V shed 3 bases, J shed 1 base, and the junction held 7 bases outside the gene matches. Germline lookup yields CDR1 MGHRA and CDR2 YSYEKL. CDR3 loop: CASSQLGEGRTDTQYF. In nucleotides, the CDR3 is TGCGCCAGCAGCCAGCTCGGGGAGGGCCGCACAGATACGCAGTATTTT.

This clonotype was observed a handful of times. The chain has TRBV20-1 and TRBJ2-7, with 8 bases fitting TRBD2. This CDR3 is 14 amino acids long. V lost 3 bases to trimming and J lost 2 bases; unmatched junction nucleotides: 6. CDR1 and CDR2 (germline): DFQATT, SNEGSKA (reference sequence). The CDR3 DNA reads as TGCAGTGCTAGTTTAACTAGCGGCACCTACGAGCAGTACTTC. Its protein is CSASLTSGTYEQYF.

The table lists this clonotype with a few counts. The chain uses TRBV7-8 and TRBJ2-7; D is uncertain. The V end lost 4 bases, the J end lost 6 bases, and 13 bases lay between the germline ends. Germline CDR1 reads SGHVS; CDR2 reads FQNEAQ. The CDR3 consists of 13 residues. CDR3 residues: CASSSWGSGEQYF. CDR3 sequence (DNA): TGTGCCAGCAGCTCTTGGGGATCTGGCGAGCAGTACTTC.

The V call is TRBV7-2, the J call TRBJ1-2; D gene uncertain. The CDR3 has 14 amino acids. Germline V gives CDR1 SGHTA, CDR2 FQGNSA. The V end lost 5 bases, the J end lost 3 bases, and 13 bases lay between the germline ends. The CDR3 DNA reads TGTGCCAGCAGCGAAGAGGGCAGGTACTATGGCTACACCTTC. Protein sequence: CASSEEGRYYGYTF.

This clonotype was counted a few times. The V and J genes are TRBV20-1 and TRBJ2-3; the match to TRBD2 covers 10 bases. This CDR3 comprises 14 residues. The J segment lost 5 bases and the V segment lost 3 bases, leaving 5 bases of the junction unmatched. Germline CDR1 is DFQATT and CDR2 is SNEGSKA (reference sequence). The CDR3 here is CSASLAGVRDTQYF. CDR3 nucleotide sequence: TGCAGTGCTAGCCTAGCGGGAGTAAGAGATACGCAGTATTTT.

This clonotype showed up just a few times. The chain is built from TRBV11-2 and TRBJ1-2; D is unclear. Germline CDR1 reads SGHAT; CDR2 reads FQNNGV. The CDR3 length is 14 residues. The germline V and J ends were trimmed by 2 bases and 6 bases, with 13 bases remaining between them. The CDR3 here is CASSLSRRSDGYTF. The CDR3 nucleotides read TGTGCCAGCAGCTTAAGCCGACGAAGCGATGGCTACACCTTC.

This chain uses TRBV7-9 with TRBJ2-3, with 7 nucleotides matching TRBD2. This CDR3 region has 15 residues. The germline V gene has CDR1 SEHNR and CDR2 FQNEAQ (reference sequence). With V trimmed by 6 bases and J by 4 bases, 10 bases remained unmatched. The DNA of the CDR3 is TGTGCCAGCAGGACAAGCGGGAATCGGGCAGATACGCAGTATTTT. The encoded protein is CASRTSGNRADTQYF.

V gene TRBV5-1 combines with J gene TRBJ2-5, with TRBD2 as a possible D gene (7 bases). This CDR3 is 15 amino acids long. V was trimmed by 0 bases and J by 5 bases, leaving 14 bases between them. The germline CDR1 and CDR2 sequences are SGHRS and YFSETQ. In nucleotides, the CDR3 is TGCGCCAGCAGCTTGGAAGGCAGGGGAGGGGAGACCCAGTACTTC. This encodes CASSLEGRGGETQYF. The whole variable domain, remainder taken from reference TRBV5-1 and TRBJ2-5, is KAGVTQTPRYLIKTRGQQVTLSCSPISGHRSVSWYQQTPGQGLQFLFEYFSETQRNKGNFPGRFSGRQFSNSRSEMNVSTLELGDSALYLCASSLEGRGGETQYFGPGTRLLVL.

CDR3 nucleotide sequence: TGCGCCAGCTCTGGCTTGGTCTCTGGGGCCAACGTCCTGACTTTC. It yields the protein CASSGLVSGANVLTF. V gene TRBV5-1 combines with J gene TRBJ2-6; D unresolved. The germline V gene has CDR1 SGHRS and CDR2 YFSETQ. Trimming shortened V by 7 bases and J by 0 bases, and 11 bases separated the two germline ends. The CDR3 covers 15 residues.

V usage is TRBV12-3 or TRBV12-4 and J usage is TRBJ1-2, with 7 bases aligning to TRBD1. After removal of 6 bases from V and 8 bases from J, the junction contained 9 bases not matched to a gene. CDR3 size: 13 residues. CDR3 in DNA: TGTGCCAGCAGCCAGGACAGGTTAGGAGGCTACACCTTC. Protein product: CASSQDRLGGYTF.

CDR3 region: CASSLRGPSYEQYF. The CDR3 DNA reads TGTGCCAGCAGTTTAAGGGGGCCCTCCTACGAGCAGTACTTC. The rearrangement joins TRBV27 to TRBJ2-7; TRBD1 matches 7 bases. The J segment lost 0 bases and the V segment lost 2 bases, leaving 1 base of the junction unmatched. Per germline, CDR1 MNHEY and CDR2 SMNVEV (reference sequence). CDR3 length: 14 residues.

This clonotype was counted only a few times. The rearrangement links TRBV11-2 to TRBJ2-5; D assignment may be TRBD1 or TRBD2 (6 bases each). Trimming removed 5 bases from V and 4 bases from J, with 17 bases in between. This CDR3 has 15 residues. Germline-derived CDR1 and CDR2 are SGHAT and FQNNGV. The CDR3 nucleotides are TGTGCCAGCAGCGGAGGGGGGACTCGGGTAGAGACCCAGTACTTC. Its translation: CASSGGGTRVETQYF. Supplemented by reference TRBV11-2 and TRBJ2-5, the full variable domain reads EAGVAQSPRYKIIEKRQSVAFWCNPISGHATLYWYQQILGQGPKLLIQFQNNGVVDDSQLPKDRFSAERLKGVDSTLKIQPAKLEDSAVYLCASSGGGTRVETQYFGPGTRLLVL.

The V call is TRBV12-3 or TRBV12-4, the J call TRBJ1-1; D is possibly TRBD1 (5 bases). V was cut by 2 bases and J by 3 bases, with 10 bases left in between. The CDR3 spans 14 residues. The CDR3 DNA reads TGTGCCAGCAGTTTATGGGGCACGGACACTGAAGCTTTCTTT. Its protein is CASSLWGTDTEAFF.

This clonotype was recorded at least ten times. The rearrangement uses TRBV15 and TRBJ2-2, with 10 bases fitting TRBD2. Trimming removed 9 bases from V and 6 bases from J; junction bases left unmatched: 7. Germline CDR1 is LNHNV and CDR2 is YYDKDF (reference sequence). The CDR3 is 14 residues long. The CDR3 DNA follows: TGTGCCACAAATCTAGGACTAGCGGCCGGGGAGCTGTTTTTT. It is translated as CATNLGLAAGELFF.

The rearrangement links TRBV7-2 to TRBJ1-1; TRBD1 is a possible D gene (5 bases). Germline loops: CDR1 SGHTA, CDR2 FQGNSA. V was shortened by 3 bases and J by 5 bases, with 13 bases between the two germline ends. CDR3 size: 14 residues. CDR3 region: CASSFTGSQTEAFF. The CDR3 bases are TGTGCCAGCAGCTTTACAGGAAGTCAAACTGAAGCTTTCTTT.

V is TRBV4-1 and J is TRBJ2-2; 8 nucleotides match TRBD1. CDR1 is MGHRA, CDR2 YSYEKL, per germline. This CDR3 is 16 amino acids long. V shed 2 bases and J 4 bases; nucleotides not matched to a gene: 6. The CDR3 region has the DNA TGCGCCAGCAGCCAACACAGGGGGTTGAGCACCGGGGAGCTGTTTTTT. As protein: CASSQHRGLSTGELFF.

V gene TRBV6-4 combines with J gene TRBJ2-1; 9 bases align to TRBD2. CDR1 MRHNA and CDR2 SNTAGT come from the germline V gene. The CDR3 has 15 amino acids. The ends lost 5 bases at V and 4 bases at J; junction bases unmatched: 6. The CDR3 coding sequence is TGTGCCAGCAGTACAGCGGGGGGCCTTTACAATGAGCAGTTCTTC. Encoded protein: CASSTAGGLYNEQFF.

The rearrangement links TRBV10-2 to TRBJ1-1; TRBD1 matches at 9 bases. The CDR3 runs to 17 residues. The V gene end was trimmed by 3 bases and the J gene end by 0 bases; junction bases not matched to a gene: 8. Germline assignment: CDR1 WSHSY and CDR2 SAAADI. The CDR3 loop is CASSDLGQGPLNTEAFF. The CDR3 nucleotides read TGCGCCAGCAGTGACCTCGGACAGGGGCCGTTGAACACTGAAGCTTTCTTT.

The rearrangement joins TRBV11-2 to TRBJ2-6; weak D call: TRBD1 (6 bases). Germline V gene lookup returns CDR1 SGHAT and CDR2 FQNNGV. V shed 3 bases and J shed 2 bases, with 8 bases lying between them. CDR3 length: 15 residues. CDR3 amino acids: CASSFRGTGANVLTF. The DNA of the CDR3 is TGTGCCAGCAGCTTCAGGGGAACTGGGGCCAACGTCCTGACTTTC.

The CDR3 region has the DNA TGCGCCAGCAGCTCCCGACTAGCGGGAGGCCCCTACAATGAGCAGTTCTTC. It encodes CASSSRLAGGPYNEQFF. This rearrangement joins TRBV4-1 to TRBJ2-1; 13 bases are a match to TRBD2. V was clipped by 5 bases and J by 2 bases; unmatched bases: 6. Germline CDR1 reads MGHRA; CDR2 reads YSYEKL. The CDR3 has 17 residues.

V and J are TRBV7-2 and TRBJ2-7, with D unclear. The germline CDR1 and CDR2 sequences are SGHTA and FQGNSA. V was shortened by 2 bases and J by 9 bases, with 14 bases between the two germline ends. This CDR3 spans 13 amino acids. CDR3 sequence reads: CASSLIGQVVQYF. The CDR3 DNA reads TGTGCCAGCAGCTTAATCGGGCAGGTGGTGCAGTACTTC.

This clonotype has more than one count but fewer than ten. The CDR3 reads CASKGTGGSEQYF. The CDR3 DNA reads TGTGCCTCCAAGGGAACGGGAGGGTCCGAGCAGTACTTC. This sequence joins TRBV7-9 and TRBJ2-7; 8 bases fit TRBD2. The CDR3 extends over 13 amino acids. The V gene end was trimmed by 11 bases and the J gene end by 6 bases; junction bases not matched to a gene: 12. CDR1 and CDR2 from the germline V gene are SEHNR and FQNEAQ (reference sequence). Full variable domain (remainder filled in from reference TRBV7-9 and TRBJ2-7): DTGVSQNPRHKITKRGQNVTFRCDPISEHNRLYWYRQTLGQGPEFLTYFQNEAQLEKSRLLSDRFSAERPKGSFSTLEIQRTEQGDSAMYLCASKGTGGSEQYFGPGTRLTVT.

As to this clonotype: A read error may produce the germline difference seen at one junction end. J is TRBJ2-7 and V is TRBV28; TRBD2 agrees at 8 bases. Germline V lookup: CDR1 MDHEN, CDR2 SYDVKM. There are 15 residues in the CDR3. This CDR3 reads CASRPSGSNFRLGDF. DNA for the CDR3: TGTGCCAGCAGACCCAGCGGGAGCAACTTCCGACTTGGCGACTTC.

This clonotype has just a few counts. CDR3 DNA: TGTGCCAGCTCACCACGTAATTCGCCCGGAGCCTACGAGCAGTACTTC. Protein: CASSPRNSPGAYEQYF. This rearrangement joins TRBV18 to TRBJ2-7; unclear D gene. The germline V and J ends were trimmed by 1 base and 2 bases, with 15 bases remaining between them. Germline CDR1 and CDR2: KGHSH and LQKENI. This CDR3 comprises 16 residues.

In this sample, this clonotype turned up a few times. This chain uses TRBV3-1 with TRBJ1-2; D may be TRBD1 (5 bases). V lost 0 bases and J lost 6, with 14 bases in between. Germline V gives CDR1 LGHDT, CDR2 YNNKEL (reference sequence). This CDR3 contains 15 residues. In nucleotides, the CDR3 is TGTGCCAGCAGCCAAGATTTGGGACTAAGGCATGGCTACACCTTC. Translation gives CASSQDLGLRHGYTF. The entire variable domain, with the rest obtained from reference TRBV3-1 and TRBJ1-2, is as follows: DTAVSQTPKYLVTQMGNDKSIKCEQNLGHDTMYWYKQDSKKFLKIMFSYNNKELIINETVPNRFSPKSPDKAHLNLHINSLELGDSAVYFCASSQDLGLRHGYTFGSGTRLTVV.

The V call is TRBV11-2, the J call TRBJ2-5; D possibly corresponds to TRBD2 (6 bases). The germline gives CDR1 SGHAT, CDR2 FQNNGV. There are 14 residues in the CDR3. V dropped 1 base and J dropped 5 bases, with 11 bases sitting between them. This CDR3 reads CASSLVGGSETQYF. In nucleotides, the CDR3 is TGTGCCAGCAGCTTAGTAGGAGGGTCGGAGACCCAGTACTTC. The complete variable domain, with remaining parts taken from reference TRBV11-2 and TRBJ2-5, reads EAGVAQSPRYKIIEKRQSVAFWCNPISGHATLYWYQQILGQGPKLLIQFQNNGVVDDSQLPKDRFSAERLKGVDSTLKIQPAKLEDSAVYLCASSLVGGSETQYFGPGTRLLVL.